Reported below is one TCR beta chain. Its antigen is still unknown. This specimen comes from a study of blood T cells in healthy people across ages. Findings and limits, study-wide: It was held that the diversity estimates obtained from one million T cells were underestimates. Older individuals had lower TCR beta diversity per million T cells (the decline was roughly linear).

Primed by a sample-barcoded 5' primer and a J-beta primer mix, a second PCR proceeded for roughly 7 to 11 cycles. TCRdb re-called the 5' RACE reads through MiXCR, storing one row per CDR3 protein. This table has about 780,000 distinct CDR3 sequences, 20% to 30% appearing once. V was trimmed by 1 base and J by 2 bases, leaving 14 bases between them. The CDR3 length is 16 residues. The sample also formed part of further work on T cells of mothers and their children.

The chain links TRBV12-3 or TRBV12-4 to TRBJ1-2; no reliable D call. Sequences were obtained from blood. The sequence came from a boy under 18 in good health. CDR3 in amino acids: CASSLGDKRSNYGYTF. CDR3 coding DNA: TGTGCCAGCAGTTTAGGGGATAAGCGGTCAAACTATGGCTACACCTTC.